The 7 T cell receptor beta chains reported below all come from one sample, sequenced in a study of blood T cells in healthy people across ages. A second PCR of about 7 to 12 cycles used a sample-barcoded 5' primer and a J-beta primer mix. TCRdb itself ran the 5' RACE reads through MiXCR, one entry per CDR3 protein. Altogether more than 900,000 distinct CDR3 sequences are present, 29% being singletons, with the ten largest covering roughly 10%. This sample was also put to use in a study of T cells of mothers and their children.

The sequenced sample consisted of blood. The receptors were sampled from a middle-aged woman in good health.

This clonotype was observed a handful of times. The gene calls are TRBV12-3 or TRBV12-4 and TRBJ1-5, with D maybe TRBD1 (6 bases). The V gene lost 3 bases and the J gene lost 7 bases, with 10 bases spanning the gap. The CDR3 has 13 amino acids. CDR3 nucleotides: TGTGCCAGCAGTTTGAACAGGGCACAGCCCCAGCATTTT. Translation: CASSLNRAQPQHF.

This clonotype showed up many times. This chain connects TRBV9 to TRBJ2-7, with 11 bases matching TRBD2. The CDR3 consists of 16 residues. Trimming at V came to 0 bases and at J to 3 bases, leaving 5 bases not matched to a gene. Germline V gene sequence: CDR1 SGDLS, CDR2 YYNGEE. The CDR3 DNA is TGTGCCAGCAGCGTAGGGGTACTAGCGGGGGACTACGAGCAGTACTTC. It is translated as CASSVGVLAGDYEQYF.

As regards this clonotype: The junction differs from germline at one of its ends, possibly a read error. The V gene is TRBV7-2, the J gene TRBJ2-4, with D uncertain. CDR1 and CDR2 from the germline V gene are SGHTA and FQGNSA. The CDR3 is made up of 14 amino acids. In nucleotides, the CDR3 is TGTGCCAGCAGCTTAGGGGGTTTCTCAAACAGTCAGTACTTC. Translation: CASSLGGFSNSQYF. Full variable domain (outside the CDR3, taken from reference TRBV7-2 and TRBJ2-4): GAGVSQSPSNKVTEKGKDVELRCDPISGHTALYWYRQSLGQGLEFLIYFQGNSAPDKSGLPSDRFSAERTGGSVSTLTIQRTQQEDSAVYLCASSLGGFSNSQYFGAGTRLSVL.

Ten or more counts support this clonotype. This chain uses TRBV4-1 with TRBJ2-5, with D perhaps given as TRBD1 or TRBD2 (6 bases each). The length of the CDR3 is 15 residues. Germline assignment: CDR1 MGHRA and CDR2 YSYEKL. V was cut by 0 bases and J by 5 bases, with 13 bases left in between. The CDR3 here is CASSQDTEGGETQYF. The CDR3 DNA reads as TGCGCCAGCAGCCAAGACACCGAAGGGGGGGAGACCCAGTACTTC.

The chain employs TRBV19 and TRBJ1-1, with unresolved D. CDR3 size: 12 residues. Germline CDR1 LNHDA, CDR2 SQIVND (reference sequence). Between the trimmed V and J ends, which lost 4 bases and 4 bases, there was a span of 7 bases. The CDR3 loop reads CASSTGSTEAFF. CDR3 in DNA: TGTGCCAGTAGTACGGGCTCCACTGAAGCTTTCTTT.

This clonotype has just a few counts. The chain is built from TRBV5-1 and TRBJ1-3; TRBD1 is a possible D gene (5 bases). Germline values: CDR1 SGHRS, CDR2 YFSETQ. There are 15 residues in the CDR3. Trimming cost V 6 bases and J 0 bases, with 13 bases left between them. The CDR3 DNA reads TGCGCCAGCAAAGACAGTCCTAACTCTGGAAACACCATATATTTT. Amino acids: CASKDSPNSGNTIYF.

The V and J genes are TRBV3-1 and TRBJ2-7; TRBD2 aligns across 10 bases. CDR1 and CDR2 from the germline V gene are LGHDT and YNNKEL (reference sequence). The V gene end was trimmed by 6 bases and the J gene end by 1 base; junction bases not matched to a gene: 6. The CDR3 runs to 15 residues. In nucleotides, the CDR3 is TGTGCCAGCAGGCCTAGCGGGGGTCATTCCTACGAGCAGTACTTC. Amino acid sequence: CASRPSGGHSYEQYF.